This entry is about one TCR beta chain. Germline V lookup: CDR1 MNHEY, CDR2 SVGEGT. V lost 6 bases, J lost 10 bases, and 16 bases lay in between. The CDR3 extends over 13 amino acids. The data were taken from a study of T cells after yellow fever vaccination. 5'RACE template switching generated TCR cDNA, adding a universal primer site and UMIs. TCRdb re-called the 5' RACE reads through MiXCR, storing one row per CDR3 protein. This sample carries hundreds of thousands of distinct CDR3 sequences, 10% to 15% of them seen once, and the ten largest clones take approximately 15%. The sample was PBMCs, taken on the day of the yellow fever booster vaccination. The receptor's source is a man younger than 45 who received the YFV17D yellow fever vaccine. J is TRBJ2-1 and V is TRBV6-2 or TRBV6-3; D may be TRBD2 (6 bases). The CDR3 is CASSYRDSQEQFF. The DNA of the CDR3 is TGTGCCAGCAGCTACCGGGACTCCCAGGAGCAGTTCTTC.